What follows are 10 T cell receptor beta chains derived from one specimen sequenced in a study of blood T cell repertoires in COVID-19. Sequenced by immunoSEQ multiplex PCR; TCRdb stores in-frame clones only, minus some. This sample has 75,000 to 100,000 clones, with roughly 85% found just once. Sequences were obtained from peripheral blood. Receptors were obtained from a man in his sixties with acute or convalescent COVID-19.

This chain connects TRBV7-7 to TRBJ2-2; TRBD1 matches at 11 bases. Germline loops: CDR1 SSHAT, CDR2 FNYEAQ (reference sequence). The CDR3 has 16 amino acids. V was pared by 5 bases and J by 4 bases, with 6 bases of the junction left unmatched. CDR3 sequence: CASSLGQGAGTGELFF. The CDR3 region has the DNA TGTGCCAGCAGCCTAGGACAGGGGGCAGGCACCGGGGAGCTGTTTTTT.

This clone was observed once. The chain carries TRBV9 and TRBJ2-3; D remains ambiguous. CDR3 length: 15 amino acids. Deletions cut 4 bases from V and 7 bases from J, with 19 bases between. Germline V gene data show CDR1 as SGDLS and CDR2 as YYNGEE. CDR3 nucleotides: TGTGCCAGCAGCTCTACTACGTCCTCCTTAAATACGCAGTATTTT. Its protein is CASSSTTSSLNTQYF.

The chain links TRBV19 to TRBJ1-1; D unclear. Germline V gene lookup returns CDR1 LNHDA and CDR2 SQIVND (reference sequence). The CDR3 sequence is 13 residues long. V was cut by 4 bases and J by 1 base, with 7 bases left in between. The CDR3 sequence is CASSRAANTEAFF. In DNA, the CDR3 is TGTGCCAGTAGTAGGGCAGCGAACACTGAAGCTTTCTTT.

V gene TRBV5-1 combines with J gene TRBJ1-1; 9 bases line up with TRBD1. The V and J ends lost 5 bases and 4 bases, in that order; junction bases with no gene match: 9. The CDR3 totals 15 residues. Germline assignment: CDR1 SGHRS and CDR2 YFSETQ. The DNA for the CDR3 is TGCGCCAGCAGTTCGCACAGGGGGCAAGGCACTGAAGCTTTCTTT. It encodes CASSSHRGQGTEAFF.

The V gene is TRBV7-2, the J gene TRBJ2-3; TRBD2 is a possible D gene (7 bases). CDR1 is SGHTA, CDR2 FQGNSA, per germline. This CDR3 is built from 14 residues. The ends were cut back, 4 bases at V and 2 bases at J, with 10 bases in the middle. The CDR3 coding sequence is TGTGCCAGCAGCTCCGGGGGGCCCACAGATACGCAGTATTTT. This codes for CASSSGGPTDTQYF. The variable domain in full, with the rest retrieved from reference TRBV7-2 and TRBJ2-3, is GAGVSQSPSNKVTEKGKDVELRCDPISGHTALYWYRQSLGQGLEFLIYFQGNSAPDKSGLPSDRFSAERTGGSVSTLTIQRTQQEDSAVYLCASSSGGPTDTQYFGPGTRLTVL.

The rearrangement uses TRBV19 and TRBJ1-5; D call uncertain. The length of the CDR3 is 13 residues. Looked up from germline, CDR1 is LNHDA and CDR2 is SQIVND (reference sequence). Trimming left V 6 bases short and J 0 bases short, with 6 bases between. CDR3 bases: TGTGCCAGTAGGCGGGTTAGCAATCAGCCCCAGCATTTT. It is translated as CASRRVSNQPQHF.

This sequence joins TRBV19 and TRBJ1-2; 9 positions match TRBD1. Germline-derived CDR1 and CDR2 are LNHDA and SQIVND (reference sequence). The CDR3 has 14 residues. J lost 4 bases, V lost 8 bases, and 8 bases had no gene match. The CDR3 loop reads CASARDRASYGYTF. The CDR3, as DNA: TGTGCCAGTGCCCGGGACAGGGCTTCCTATGGCTACACCTTC. The variable domain in full, completed from reference TRBV19 and TRBJ1-2, reads DGGITQSPKYLFRKEGQNVTLSCEQNLNHDAMYWYRQDPGQGLRLIYYSQIVNDFQKGDIAEGYSVSREKKESFPLTVTSAQKNPTAFYLCASARDRASYGYTFGSGTRLTVV.

The V gene is TRBV19, the J gene TRBJ1-5, with a tentative D call TRBD1 (5 bases). The CDR3 is 13 amino acids. V shed 4 bases and J shed 9 bases, with 13 bases lying between them. Germline V gene sequence: CDR1 LNHDA, CDR2 SQIVND (reference sequence). The DNA for the CDR3 is TGTGCCAGTAGTAACCAGGGATTCTGGCCCCAGCATTTT. This encodes CASSNQGFWPQHF.

The J gene is TRBJ2-3, the V gene TRBV2, with 7 bases matching TRBD2. Germline V gives CDR1 SNHLY, CDR2 FYNNEI. Trimming at V came to 8 bases and at J to 9 bases, leaving 11 bases not matched to a gene. CDR3 length: 13 residues. The CDR3 reads CASSGWGGETQYF. For the CDR3, the DNA is TGTGCCAGCTCGGGATGGGGGGGGGAGACGCAGTATTTT.

The rearrangement joins TRBV27 to TRBJ1-6, with D possibly being TRBD1 (5 bases). Germline CDR1 reads MNHEY; CDR2 reads SMNVEV (reference sequence). The CDR3 covers 14 residues. CDR3 sequence: CACRGVSYNSPLHF. Here the CDR3 DNA reads TGTGCGTGCCGGGGGGTTAGCTATAATTCACCCCTCCACTTT.